These T cell receptor beta chains were read from a single sample in a study of T cell responses to AZD1222 COVID-19 vaccine. Only in-frame clones appear in the TCRdb table, and some are missing; sequencing was by immunoSEQ multiplex PCR. Of 150,000 to 200,000 clones in the sample, roughly 87% were seen once. The sample consisted of peripheral blood, taken on day 0 of AZD1222 vaccination. Receptors originate from an adult in good health. Each CDR3 is given with its conserved first and last residue. A D gene is named only where the DNA matches it firmly. Some rows mark clone size as missing; the rest say once, few, many or name a class of expanded clone.

d_gene: -
j_gene: TRBJ2-7
v_gene: TRBV3-1/TRBV3-2
abundance: -
CDR3aa: CASSRDHSTRGEQYF
CDR3nt: TGTGCCAGCAGTCGTGATCACAGCACTCGGGGAGAGCAGTACTTC

d_gene: -
j_gene: TRBJ2-1
v_gene: TRBV19
abundance: -
CDR3aa: CASSTRGDNEQFF
CDR3nt: TGTGCCAGTAGCACCCGGGGTGACAATGAGCAGTTCTTC

d_gene: TRBD2
j_gene: TRBJ2-5
v_gene: TRBV30
abundance: -
CDR3aa: CAWSSGSGRAGTQYF
CDR3nt: TGTGCCTGGAGCTCTGGGAGCGGGAGGGCCGGGACCCAGTACTTC

d_gene: TRBD1
j_gene: TRBJ1-1
v_gene: TRBV6-5
abundance: -
CDR3aa: CASSRGLGTEAFF
CDR3nt: TGTGCCAGCAGCAGGGGGTTGGGCACTGAAGCTTTCTTT

d_gene: -
j_gene: TRBJ1-6
v_gene: TRBV7-9
abundance: few
CDR3aa: CASSLGTALLNSPLHF
CDR3nt: TGTGCCAGCAGCTTAGGGACAGCATTATTGAATTCACCCCTCCACTTT

d_gene: -
j_gene: TRBJ1-1
v_gene: TRBV4-1
abundance: -
CDR3aa: CASSQEGGMNTEAFF
CDR3nt: TGCGCCAGCAGCCAAGAAGGGGGTATGAACACTGAAGCTTTCTTT

d_gene: -
j_gene: TRBJ1-2
v_gene: TRBV27
abundance: -
CDR3aa: CASRPPGGLGYGYTF
CDR3nt: TGTGCCAGCAGACCCCCGGGGGGCTTGGGGTATGGCTACACCTTC

d_gene: -
j_gene: TRBJ2-7
v_gene: TRBV10-1
abundance: -
CDR3aa: CASRSADPTKLAATDYEQYF
CDR3nt: TGCGCCAGCAGAAGCGCAGACCCAACAAAACTAGCTGCTACGGACTACGAGCAGTACTTC

d_gene: -
j_gene: TRBJ1-4
v_gene: TRBV5-1
abundance: -
CDR3aa: CASSFGTTNEKLFF
CDR3nt: TGCGCCAGCAGCTTTGGGACAACTAATGAAAAACTGTTTTTT

d_gene: -
j_gene: TRBJ1-5
v_gene: TRBV15
abundance: -
CDR3aa: CATSNGRGGGQPQHF
CDR3nt: TGTGCCACCAGCAATGGCAGGGGAGGAGGTCAGCCCCAGCATTTT

d_gene: -
j_gene: TRBJ2-7
v_gene: TRBV21-1
abundance: -
CDR3aa: CASSSGSPDRAIYEQYF
CDR3nt: TGTGCCAGCAGCAGCGGCTCGCCGGATAGGGCCATCTACGAGCAGTACTTC

d_gene: -
j_gene: TRBJ1-1
v_gene: TRBV21-1
abundance: -
CDR3aa: CASSKGTGSAFF
CDR3nt: TGTGCCAGCAGCAAAGGAACAGGGTCGGCTTTCTTT

d_gene: -
j_gene: TRBJ1-1
v_gene: TRBV18
abundance: once
CDR3aa: CASSPRAGEAFF
CDR3nt: TGTGCCAGCTCACCAAGGGCAGGGGAAGCTTTCTTT

d_gene: -
j_gene: TRBJ1-1
v_gene: TRBV6-5
abundance: -
CDR3aa: CASSYTRGEAFF
CDR3nt: TGTGCCAGCAGTTACACCAGGGGTGAAGCTTTCTTT

d_gene: -
j_gene: TRBJ1-2
v_gene: TRBV7-9
abundance: -
CDR3aa: CASSIGTNYGYTF
CDR3nt: TGTGCCAGCAGCATCGGGACTAACTATGGCTACACCTTC

d_gene: TRBD2
j_gene: TRBJ2-7
v_gene: TRBV4-2
abundance: -
CDR3aa: CASSQGLAGEKQYF
CDR3nt: TGTGCCAGCAGCCAGGGACTAGCGGGAGAGAAGCAGTACTTC

d_gene: TRBD2
j_gene: TRBJ2-7
v_gene: TRBV18
abundance: -
CDR3aa: CASSPPVSGRADEQYF
CDR3nt: TGTGCCAGCTCACCACCTGTGAGCGGGAGAGCGGACGAGCAGTACTTC

d_gene: -
j_gene: TRBJ2-7
v_gene: TRBV5-8
abundance: -
CDR3aa: CASSSWRAGSYEQYF
CDR3nt: TGTGCCAGCAGCTCCTGGCGGGCGGGCTCCTACGAGCAGTACTTC

d_gene: -
j_gene: TRBJ1-6
v_gene: TRBV28
abundance: -
CDR3aa: CASSSGSSYNSPLHF
CDR3nt: TGTGCCAGCAGTTCTGGGAGCTCCTATAATTCACCCCTCCACTTT

d_gene: -
j_gene: TRBJ2-2
v_gene: TRBV4-1
abundance: -
CDR3aa: CASSQDRTNTGELFF
CDR3nt: TGCGCCAGCAGCCAAGATCGGACGAACACCGGGGAGCTGTTTTTT

d_gene: TRBD2
j_gene: TRBJ2-7
v_gene: TRBV18
abundance: -
CDR3aa: CASSPVLAGLGSYEQYF
CDR3nt: TGTGCCAGCTCACCTGTACTAGCGGGCCTGGGCTCCTACGAGCAGTACTTC

d_gene: -
j_gene: TRBJ1-2
v_gene: TRBV5-1
abundance: once
CDR3aa: CASSRDRANYGYTF
CDR3nt: TGCGCCAGCAGCCGGGACCGGGCTAACTATGGCTACACCTTC

d_gene: -
j_gene: TRBJ2-7
v_gene: TRBV2
abundance: -
CDR3aa: CASSERAGISYEQYF
CDR3nt: TGTGCCAGCAGTGAAAGAGCCGGGATCTCCTACGAGCAGTACTTC

d_gene: TRBD2
j_gene: TRBJ2-7
v_gene: TRBV7-3
abundance: -
CDR3aa: CASSLKASGPYEQYF
CDR3nt: TGTGCCAGCAGCTTAAAGGCTAGCGGCCCCTACGAGCAGTACTTC

d_gene: TRBD1
j_gene: TRBJ2-7
v_gene: TRBV6-1
abundance: -
CDR3aa: CASSDWDRQPYEQYF
CDR3nt: TGTGCCAGCAGTGATTGGGACAGGCAGCCCTACGAGCAGTACTTC

d_gene: -
j_gene: TRBJ1-2
v_gene: TRBV3-1/TRBV3-2
abundance: -
CDR3aa: CASTPSRSLDYGYTF
CDR3nt: TGTGCCAGCACGCCTTCACGGTCTTTGGACTATGGCTACACCTTC

d_gene: TRBD1
j_gene: TRBJ2-7
v_gene: TRBV30
abundance: -
CDR3aa: CASQTRQGAPGEQYF
CDR3nt: TGTGCCTCTCAAACCCGGCAGGGGGCCCCGGGCGAGCAGTACTTC

d_gene: -
j_gene: TRBJ2-7
v_gene: TRBV28
abundance: -
CDR3aa: CASSLSGFSYEQYF
CDR3nt: TGTGCCAGCAGTTTATCTGGTTTCTCCTACGAGCAGTACTTC

d_gene: -
j_gene: TRBJ1-6
v_gene: TRBV9
abundance: -
CDR3aa: CASSRGEQGHNSPLHF
CDR3nt: TGTGCCAGCAGCCGGGGGGAACAGGGCCATAATTCACCCCTCCACTTT

d_gene: TRBD2
j_gene: TRBJ2-1
v_gene: TRBV11-3
abundance: -
CDR3aa: CASSLGHAGGPREQFF
CDR3nt: TGTGCCAGCAGCTTAGGGCATGCGGGAGGGCCTCGGGAGCAGTTCTTC

d_gene: -
j_gene: TRBJ1-1
v_gene: TRBV12-3/TRBV12-4
abundance: -
CDR3aa: CASSLVMNTEAFF
CDR3nt: TGTGCCAGCAGCCTAGTAATGAACACTGAAGCTTTCTTT

d_gene: -
j_gene: TRBJ1-1
v_gene: TRBV21-1
abundance: -
CDR3aa: CASSTPLFDRNTEAFF
CDR3nt: TGTGCCAGCAGCACCCCCCTGTTTGACAGGAACACTGAAGCTTTCTTT

d_gene: -
j_gene: TRBJ1-5
v_gene: TRBV6-1
abundance: -
CDR3aa: CASSEAVGWLDGPQHF
CDR3nt: TGTGCCAGCAGTGAAGCTGTGGGGTGGTTAGATGGACCCCAGCATTTT

d_gene: -
j_gene: TRBJ1-5
v_gene: TRBV6-5
abundance: -
CDR3aa: CASSSYARQPQHF
CDR3nt: TGTGCCAGCAGTTCCTACGCTCGTCAGCCCCAGCATTTT

d_gene: -
j_gene: TRBJ2-7
v_gene: TRBV12-5
abundance: -
CDR3aa: CASGLVRLTSMSSYEQYF
CDR3nt: TGTGCTAGTGGTTTGGTGCGACTCACTAGCATGAGCTCCTACGAGCAGTACTTC

d_gene: -
j_gene: TRBJ1-2
v_gene: TRBV5-6
abundance: -
CDR3aa: CASSLRLANYGYTF
CDR3nt: TGTGCCAGCAGCTTGCGGTTAGCTAACTATGGCTACACCTTC

d_gene: -
j_gene: TRBJ1-5
v_gene: TRBV6-1
abundance: -
CDR3aa: CASSEVTLSNQPQHF
CDR3nt: TGTGCCAGCAGTGAAGTCACCCTTAGCAATCAGCCCCAGCATTTT

d_gene: -
j_gene: TRBJ1-2
v_gene: TRBV2
abundance: -
CDR3aa: CASTKGDRFYGYTF
CDR3nt: TGTGCCAGCACCAAGGGAGACAGATTCTATGGCTACACCTTC

d_gene: -
j_gene: TRBJ1-1
v_gene: TRBV15
abundance: -
CDR3aa: CATSTMNTEAFF
CDR3nt: TGTGCCACCAGCACTATGAACACTGAAGCTTTCTTT

d_gene: TRBD1
j_gene: TRBJ1-5
v_gene: TRBV7-2
abundance: -
CDR3aa: CASSRDSLNQPQHF
CDR3nt: TGTGCCAGCAGCAGGGACAGCCTAAATCAGCCCCAGCATTTT

d_gene: -
j_gene: TRBJ1-2
v_gene: TRBV2
abundance: -
CDR3aa: CASMTGFDGYTF
CDR3nt: TGTGCCAGCATGACCGGGTTTGATGGCTACACCTTC

d_gene: TRBD2
j_gene: TRBJ2-7
v_gene: TRBV19
abundance: -
CDR3aa: CASRTSGRSYEQYF
CDR3nt: TGTGCCAGTAGAACTAGCGGGAGATCTTACGAGCAGTACTTC

d_gene: -
j_gene: TRBJ2-7
v_gene: TRBV29-1
abundance: -
CDR3aa: CSALIRGHEGGEQYF
CDR3nt: TGCAGCGCCTTAATTAGGGGACATGAAGGTGGGGAGCAGTACTTC

d_gene: -
j_gene: TRBJ2-7
v_gene: TRBV7-9
abundance: few
CDR3aa: CASSAPVWGDYEQYF
CDR3nt: TGTGCCAGCAGCGCTCCGGTATGGGGGGACTACGAGCAGTACTTC

d_gene: TRBD2
j_gene: TRBJ2-7
v_gene: TRBV19
abundance: few
CDR3aa: CASSIAGLAGALGPYEQYF
CDR3nt: TGTGCCAGTAGTATAGCGGGACTAGCGGGAGCCCTCGGGCCCTACGAGCAGTACTTC

d_gene: -
j_gene: TRBJ2-3
v_gene: TRBV11-2
abundance: -
CDR3aa: CASSLDRAPDTQYF
CDR3nt: TGTGCCAGCAGCTTAGATCGGGCCCCAGATACGCAGTATTTT

d_gene: TRBD1
j_gene: TRBJ1-1
v_gene: TRBV11-2
abundance: -
CDR3aa: CASSPGSLTGGVGTEAFF
CDR3nt: TGTGCCAGCAGCCCCGGGTCCCTGACAGGGGGCGTCGGCACTGAAGCTTTCTTT

d_gene: -
j_gene: TRBJ1-2
v_gene: TRBV29-1
abundance: few
CDR3aa: CSVDPGRGLGYGYTF
CDR3nt: TGCAGCGTTGACCCCGGGAGGGGTCTTGGCTATGGCTACACCTTC

d_gene: TRBD1
j_gene: TRBJ1-3
v_gene: TRBV6-5
abundance: once
CDR3aa: CASSLQGAGGNTIYF
CDR3nt: TGTGCCAGCAGTTTACAGGGGGCAGGAGGAAACACCATATATTTT